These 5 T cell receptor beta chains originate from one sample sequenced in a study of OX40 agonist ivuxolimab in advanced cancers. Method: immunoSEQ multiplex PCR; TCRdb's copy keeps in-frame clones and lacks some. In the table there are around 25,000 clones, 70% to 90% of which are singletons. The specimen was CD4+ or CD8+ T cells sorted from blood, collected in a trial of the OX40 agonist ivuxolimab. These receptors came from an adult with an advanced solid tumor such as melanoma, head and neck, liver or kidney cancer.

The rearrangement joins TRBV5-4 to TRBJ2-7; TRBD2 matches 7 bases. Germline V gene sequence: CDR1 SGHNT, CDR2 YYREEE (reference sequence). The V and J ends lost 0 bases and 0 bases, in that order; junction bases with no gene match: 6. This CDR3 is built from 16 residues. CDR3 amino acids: CASSLGEGGSSYEQYF. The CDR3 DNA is TGTGCCAGCAGCTTGGGGGAGGGAGGAAGCTCCTACGAGCAGTACTTC.

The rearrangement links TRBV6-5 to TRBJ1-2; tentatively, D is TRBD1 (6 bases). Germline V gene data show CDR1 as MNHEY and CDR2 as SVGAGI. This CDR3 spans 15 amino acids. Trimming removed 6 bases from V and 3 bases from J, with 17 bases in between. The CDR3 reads CASRPGQFVYYGYTF. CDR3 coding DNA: TGTGCCAGCAGGCCCGGACAGTTTGTTTACTATGGCTACACCTTC.

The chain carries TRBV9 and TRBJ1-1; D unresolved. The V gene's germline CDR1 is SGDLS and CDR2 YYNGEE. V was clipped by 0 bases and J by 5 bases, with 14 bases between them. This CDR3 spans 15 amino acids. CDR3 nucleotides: TGTGCCAGCAGCGTAGAGGTTATGGAAGCGACTGAAGCTTTCTTT. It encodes CASSVEVMEATEAFF.

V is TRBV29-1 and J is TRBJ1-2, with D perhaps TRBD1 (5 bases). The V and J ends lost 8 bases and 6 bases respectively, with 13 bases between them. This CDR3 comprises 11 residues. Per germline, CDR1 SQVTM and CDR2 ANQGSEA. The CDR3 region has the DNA TGCAGCTCTCAAGGGGATAATGGCTACACCTTC. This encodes CSSQGDNGYTF.

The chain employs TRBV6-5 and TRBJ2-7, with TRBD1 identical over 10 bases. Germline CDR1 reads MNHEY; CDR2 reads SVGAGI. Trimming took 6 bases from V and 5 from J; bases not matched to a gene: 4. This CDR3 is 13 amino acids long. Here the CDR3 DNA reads TGTGCCAGCAGAGACAGGGGGCGACACGAGCAGTACTTC. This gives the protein CASRDRGRHEQYF.